A single sample gave rise to the 29 T cell receptor beta chains below, sequenced in a study of blood T cell repertoires in COVID-19. Data came from immunoSEQ multiplex PCR; TCRdb stores just in-frame clones and leaves some out. The sample includes some 190,000 clones, 80% to 90% of them seen just once. Sequences were obtained from peripheral blood. All receptors come from a man aged 18 to 29 with active or convalescent COVID-19.

V gene TRBV10-3 combines with J gene TRBJ1-5, with D possibly matching TRBD1 (6 bases). The germline CDR1 and CDR2 sequences are ENHRY and SYGVKD. This CDR3 is built from 14 residues. Trimming cost V 2 bases and J 2 bases, with 7 bases left between them. The CDR3 sequence: CAISEGQRNQPQHF. CDR3 coding DNA: TGTGCCATCAGTGAGGGACAGCGCAATCAGCCCCAGCATTTT.

V usage is TRBV12-3 or TRBV12-4 and J usage is TRBJ2-7, with D tentatively TRBD1 (6 bases). The CDR3 totals 13 residues. The V gene lost 3 bases and the J gene lost 3 bases, with 9 bases spanning the gap. The CDR3 bases are TGTGCCAGCAGTTTGGGGACATTCTACGAGCAGTACTTC. This translates into CASSLGTFYEQYF.

This chain connects TRBV19 to TRBJ2-7, with 8 nucleotides matching TRBD2. There are 17 residues in the CDR3. CDR1 is LNHDA and CDR2 is SQIVND in the germline V gene (reference sequence). After removal of 1 base from V and 3 bases from J, the junction contained 11 bases not matched to a gene. The CDR3 loop is CASSIAARSSGLYEQYF. The CDR3 nucleotides are TGTGCCAGTAGTATAGCGGCGAGATCTAGCGGGCTCTACGAGCAGTACTTC. Full variable domain (remainder filled in from reference TRBV19 and TRBJ2-7): DGGITQSPKYLFRKEGQNVTLSCEQNLNHDAMYWYRQDPGQGLRLIYYSQIVNDFQKGDIAEGYSVSREKKESFPLTVTSAQKNPTAFYLCASSIAARSSGLYEQYFGPGTRLTVT.

This chain joins TRBV15 and TRBJ2-7; 8 bases match TRBD1. Germline V gives CDR1 LNHNV, CDR2 YYDKDF (reference sequence). Trimming removed 6 bases from V and 5 bases from J; junction bases left unmatched: 9. The CDR3 is 14 amino acids. CDR3 nucleotide sequence: TGTGCCACCAGAACCGGACAGGGTTCCAACGAGCAGTACTTC. Translation gives CATRTGQGSNEQYF. The full variable domain, rest sourced from reference TRBV15 and TRBJ2-7, is DAMVIQNPRYQVTQFGKPVTLSCSQTLNHNVMYWYQQKSSQAPKLLFHYYDKDFNNEADTPDNFQSRRPNTSFCFLDIRSPGLGDTAMYLCATRTGQGSNEQYFGPGTRLTVT.

The chain is built from TRBV6-6 and TRBJ1-3; 9 positions match TRBD1. The CDR3 covers 16 residues. The V gene end was trimmed by 2 bases and the J gene end by 0 bases; junction bases not matched to a gene: 2. The germline CDR1 and CDR2 sequences are MNHNY and SVGAGI (reference sequence). The CDR3 spells CASSYRTGASGNTIYF. The CDR3 nucleotides are TGTGCCAGCAGTTACCGGACAGGGGCCTCTGGAAACACCATATATTTT.

The chain has TRBV29-1 and TRBJ1-1, with D perhaps matching TRBD1 (5 bases). V lost 3 bases, J lost 4 bases, and 12 bases lay in between. The CDR3 has 13 residues. The germline gives CDR1 SQVTM, CDR2 ANQGSEA. The CDR3 sequence: CSVDRAGSTEAFF. In nucleotides, the CDR3 is TGCAGCGTTGACAGGGCGGGGAGCACTGAAGCTTTCTTT.

V gene TRBV5-4 combines with J gene TRBJ2-1; unclear D gene. The ends were cut back, 4 bases at V and 7 bases at J, with 9 bases in the middle. The germline V gene has CDR1 SGHNT and CDR2 YYREEE (reference sequence). The CDR3 is 12 amino acids. CDR3 sequence (DNA): TGTGCCAGCAGCCCCGAGTGGAATGAGCAGTTCTTC. Translation gives CASSPEWNEQFF.

V usage is TRBV7-8 and J usage is TRBJ1-4; 10 bases fit TRBD1. This CDR3 is 20 amino acids long. The junction had 12 bases not matched to a gene; V was cut back by 0 bases and J by 2 bases. The germline V gene encodes CDR1 SGHVS and CDR2 FQNEAQ. The CDR3 DNA reads as TGTGCCAGCAGCTTAGCAACGAATGGACAGGGGGTTTATACTAATGAAAAACTGTTTTTT. Its protein product is CASSLATNGQGVYTNEKLFF.

This clone was detected once. The chain uses TRBV7-2 and TRBJ1-5, with 8 bases lining up with TRBD1. V lost 5 bases and J lost 7; bases outside the gene matches: 10. Germline V lookup: CDR1 SGHTA, CDR2 FQGNSA. The CDR3 consists of 15 residues. The CDR3 sequence: CASSLDRGFGQPQHF. CDR3 sequence (DNA): TGTGCCAGCAGCCTAGACAGGGGATTTGGACAGCCCCAGCATTTT.

This chain uses TRBV10-2 with TRBJ2-5; D may be TRBD2 (7 bases). The CDR3 covers 16 residues. Germline V lookup: CDR1 WSHSY, CDR2 SAAADI. The germline V and J ends were trimmed by 6 bases and 5 bases, with 22 bases remaining between them. CDR3 nucleotide sequence: TGCGCCAGCAGCTCAGGGGTTCGCGGGAGAAGGGAGACCCAGTACTTC. Translating it yields CASSSGVRGRRETQYF.

The chain has TRBV5-1 and TRBJ2-2, with D possibly matching TRBD2 (6 bases). Germline V gene lookup returns CDR1 SGHRS and CDR2 YFSETQ. Deletions cut 2 bases from V and 7 bases from J, with 21 bases between. This CDR3 has 17 residues. CDR3 in DNA: TGCGCCAGCAGCTTCGACCCAGCGCCTACGGGAGTCGGGGAGCTGTTTTTT. Its protein is CASSFDPAPTGVGELFF.

V gene TRBV4-2 combines with J gene TRBJ1-2; 8 bases match TRBD1. Per the germline V gene, CDR1 is LGHNA and CDR2 is YNFKEQ. J lost 5 bases, V lost 0 bases, and 11 bases had no gene match. CDR3 length equals 17 residues. The CDR3 loop is CASSQEGGRGPLYGYTF. CDR3 DNA: TGTGCCAGCAGCCAAGAAGGAGGCAGGGGGCCTCTGTATGGCTACACCTTC.

The chain couples TRBV15 to TRBJ1-1, with 7 bases fitting TRBD1. The CDR3 is made up of 16 amino acids. J lost 1 base, V lost 1 base, and 6 bases had no gene match. Looked up from germline, CDR1 is LNHNV and CDR2 is YYDKDF (reference sequence). CDR3 in DNA: TGTGCCACCAGCAGAGCTTACGGGACAGCGAACACTGAAGCTTTCTTT. It yields the protein CATSRAYGTANTEAFF.

This clone was seen a single time. The rearrangement uses TRBV27 and TRBJ2-7; 7 nucleotides align to TRBD1. This CDR3 is 13 amino acids long. The V segment lost 3 bases and the J segment 3 bases; nucleotides outside the gene matches: 2. From germline, CDR1 is MNHEY and CDR2 SMNVEV (reference sequence). For the CDR3, the DNA is TGTGCCAGCAGTTTCCCAGGGGGCTACGAGCAGTACTTC. This gives the protein CASSFPGGYEQYF.

V gene TRBV6-5 combines with J gene TRBJ1-1; tentative D call: TRBD1 (5 bases). The V end was cut by 7 bases, the J end by 1 base, with 13 bases between. CDR1 and CDR2 from the germline V gene are MNHEY and SVGAGI. The CDR3 is 14 amino acids. CDR3 DNA: TGTGCCAGCACCTTTCAGGGCGCGAACACTGAAGCTTTCTTT. Its protein product is CASTFQGANTEAFF.

The CDR3 protein is CASNWKALRDNSPLHF. As DNA, the CDR3 is TGTGCCAGCAATTGGAAGGCGCTCAGGGATAATTCACCCCTCCACTTT. The chain combines TRBV28 with TRBJ1-6; D might be TRBD1 (5 bases). V lost 7 bases and J 5 bases, leaving 18 bases between the germline ends. The CDR3 has 16 amino acids. The germline V gene encodes CDR1 MDHEN and CDR2 SYDVKM.

This clone appeared once. This chain links TRBV6-5 with TRBJ2-7; 9 positions match TRBD2. J gave up 2 bases and V 5 bases, and 7 bases lay outside the gene matches. This CDR3 is built from 15 residues. The germline V gene encodes CDR1 MNHEY and CDR2 SVGAGI. The CDR3 loop reads CASSRLAEGAYEQYF. CDR3 in DNA: TGTGCCAGCAGTAGACTAGCGGAGGGGGCCTACGAGCAGTACTTC.

The chain couples TRBV9 to TRBJ2-2; D may be TRBD2 (6 bases). This CDR3 is built from 17 residues. Germline V gives CDR1 SGDLS, CDR2 YYNGEE. Trimming pared 0 bases from V and 1 base from J, leaving 13 bases between. DNA for the CDR3: TGTGCCAGCAGCGTAGATTGGGTAGCGGAGAACACCGGGGAGCTGTTTTTT. Protein product: CASSVDWVAENTGELFF.

J is TRBJ1-2 and V is TRBV25-1; a possible D gene is TRBD1 (5 bases). This CDR3 comprises 13 residues. Trimming cost V 2 bases and J 6 bases, with 10 bases left between them. Germline assignment: CDR1 MGHDK and CDR2 SYGVNS. This CDR3 reads CASSERWGDGYTF. CDR3 DNA: TGTGCCAGCAGTGAACGGTGGGGGGATGGCTACACCTTC.

This sequence joins TRBV6-5 and TRBJ1-4, with D tentatively TRBD1 (5 bases). V shed 7 bases and J shed 8 bases, with 11 bases lying between them. This CDR3 spans 12 amino acids. CDR1 and CDR2 (germline): MNHEY, SVGAGI. In DNA form, the CDR3 reads TGTGCCAGCAATAACGGGGGGGAAAAACTGTTTTTT. It specifies CASNNGGEKLFF.

The V and J genes are TRBV6-2 or TRBV6-3 and TRBJ2-3, with 13 positions matching TRBD2. Per germline, CDR1 MNHEY and CDR2 SVGEGT. The V segment lost 2 bases and the J segment 5 bases; nucleotides outside the gene matches: 7. The CDR3 runs to 17 residues. CDR3 in amino acids: CASSYHRTSGSLDTQYF. CDR3 nucleotide sequence: TGTGCCAGCAGTTACCATCGGACTAGCGGGAGTCTAGATACGCAGTATTTT.

This sequence joins TRBV21-1 and TRBJ2-7; no check of the table's D call, TRBD2, against the DNA was made. TRBV21-1 is labeled a pseudogene. The CDR3 runs 12 residues. The CDR3 nucleotides are TGTGCCAGCAGCCCTTACTCCTACGAGCAGTACTTC. This translates into CASSPYSYEQYF.

The chain couples TRBV6-5 to TRBJ1-1; 8 bases agree with TRBD1. The CDR3 spans 15 residues. CDR1 is MNHEY and CDR2 is SVGAGI in the germline V gene. J lost 12 bases, V lost 6 bases, and 18 bases had no gene match. This CDR3 is CASRALPGGSMETFF. The CDR3 bases are TGTGCCAGCAGGGCCCTGCCAGGGGGCTCGATGGAAACTTTCTTT.

This clone was counted ten times or more. The chain has TRBV27 and TRBJ2-7; a weak D match, TRBD1 (5 bases). V lost 8 bases to trimming and J lost 4 bases, with 9 bases between them. The germline CDR1 and CDR2 sequences are MNHEY and SMNVEV (reference sequence). The CDR3 contains 11 residues. CDR3 sequence: CASSNRYEQYF. In nucleotides, the CDR3 is TGTGCCAGCTCTAACAGGTACGAGCAGTACTTC.

The V gene is TRBV28, the J gene TRBJ2-7, with 11 bases fitting TRBD2. V trimming: 9 bases; J trimming: 6 bases; junction bases outside the gene matches: 7. The CDR3 is 13 residues long. The germline V gene has CDR1 MDHEN and CDR2 SYDVKM. The CDR3 is CASGSGRASEQYF. In DNA form, the CDR3 reads TGTGCCAGTGGTAGCGGGAGGGCCTCCGAGCAGTACTTC.

The gene calls are TRBV6-5 and TRBJ2-6, with a tentative D call TRBD1 (7 bases). Looked up from germline, CDR1 is MNHEY and CDR2 is SVGAGI. The CDR3 loop spans 15 amino acids. V dropped 6 bases and J dropped 4 bases, with 13 bases sitting between them. The chain's CDR3 is CASRSGGSGANVLTF. CDR3 bases: TGTGCCAGCAGGTCAGGGGGGTCCGGGGCCAACGTCCTGACTTTC.

V is TRBV5-6 and J is TRBJ2-5, with a tentative D call TRBD2 (5 bases). Trimming took off 4 bases at V and 5 bases at J, with 9 bases between the two ends. The CDR3 has 12 amino acids. Germline-derived CDR1 and CDR2 are SGHDT and YYEEEE. The CDR3 loop is CASSQDSETQYF. The CDR3 bases are TGTGCCAGCAGCCAGGACTCTGAGACCCAGTACTTC.

The chain combines TRBV30 with TRBJ2-7; TRBD2 matches at 7 bases. The CDR3 runs 15 residues. J gave up 7 bases and V 3 bases, and 15 bases lay outside the gene matches. Germline-derived CDR1 and CDR2 are GTSNPN and SVGIG (reference sequence). CDR3 in DNA: TGTGCCTGGAGGCCCCTGGGGCTAGCGGACCCTGAGCAGTACTTC. This sequence encodes CAWRPLGLADPEQYF.

The genes are TRBV2 and TRBJ1-4, with TRBD1 matching over 7 bases. V lost 8 bases, J lost 7 bases, and 7 bases stayed unmatched. This CDR3 region has 13 residues. Per germline, CDR1 SNHLY and CDR2 FYNNEI. The CDR3 sequence: CASQGVVGEKLFF. CDR3 DNA: TGTGCCAGCCAGGGGGTGGTTGGTGAAAAACTGTTTTTT.